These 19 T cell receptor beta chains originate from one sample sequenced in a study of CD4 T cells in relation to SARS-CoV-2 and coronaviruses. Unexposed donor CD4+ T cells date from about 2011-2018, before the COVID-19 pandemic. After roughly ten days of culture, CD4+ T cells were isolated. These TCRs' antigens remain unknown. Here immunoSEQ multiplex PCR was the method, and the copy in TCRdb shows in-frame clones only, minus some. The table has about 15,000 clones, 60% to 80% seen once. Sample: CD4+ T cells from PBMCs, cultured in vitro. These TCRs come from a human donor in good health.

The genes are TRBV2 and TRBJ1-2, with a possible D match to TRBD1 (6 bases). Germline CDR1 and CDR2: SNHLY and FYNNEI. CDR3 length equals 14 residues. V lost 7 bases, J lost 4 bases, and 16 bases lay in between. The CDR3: CASTSGTTIYGYTF. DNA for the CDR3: TGTGCCAGCACCTCCGGGACAACTATCTATGGCTACACCTTC.

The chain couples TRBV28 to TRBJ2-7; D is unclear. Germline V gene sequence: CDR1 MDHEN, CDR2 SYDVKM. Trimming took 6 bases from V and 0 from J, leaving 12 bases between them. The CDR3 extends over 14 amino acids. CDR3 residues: CASRGIADSYEQYF. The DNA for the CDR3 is TGTGCCAGCAGAGGAATAGCTGACTCCTACGAGCAGTACTTC.

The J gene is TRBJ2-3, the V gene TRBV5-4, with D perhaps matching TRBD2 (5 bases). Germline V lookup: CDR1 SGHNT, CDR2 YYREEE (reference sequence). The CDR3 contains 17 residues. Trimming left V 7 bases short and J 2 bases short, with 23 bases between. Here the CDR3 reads CASGQAVGVPYTDTQYF. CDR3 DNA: TGTGCCAGCGGCCAAGCTGTGGGAGTACCTTACACAGATACGCAGTATTTT.

The CDR3 DNA reads as TGTGCCAGCAGCGGGGGACCCCAGACAGGCCCCTACGAGCAGTACTTC. Translating gives CASSGGPQTGPYEQYF. The gene calls are TRBV7-9 and TRBJ2-7, with TRBD1 as a possible D gene (6 bases). Trimming shortened V by 5 bases and J by 2 bases, and 19 bases separated the two germline ends. This CDR3 has 16 residues. Germline V gene sequence: CDR1 SEHNR, CDR2 FQNEAQ (reference sequence).

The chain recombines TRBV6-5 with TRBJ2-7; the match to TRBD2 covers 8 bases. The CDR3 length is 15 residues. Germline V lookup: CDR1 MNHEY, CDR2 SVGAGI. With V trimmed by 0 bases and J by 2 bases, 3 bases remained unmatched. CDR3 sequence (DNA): TGTGCCAGCAGTTACTCGGCGGGAGGTCCCTACGAGCAGTACTTC. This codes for CASSYSAGGPYEQYF.

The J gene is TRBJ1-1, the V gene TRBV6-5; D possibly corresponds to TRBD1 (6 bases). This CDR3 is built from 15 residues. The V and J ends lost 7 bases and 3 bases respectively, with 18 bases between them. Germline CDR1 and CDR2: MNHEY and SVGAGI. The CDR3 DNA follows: TGTGCCAGCACCCTTACCCCCGACAGGTACACTGAAGCTTTCTTT. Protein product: CASTLTPDRYTEAFF.

The chain's CDR3 is CASSPQGENEKLFF. CDR3 bases: TGCGCCAGCAGCCCACAGGGGGAGAATGAAAAACTGTTTTTT. The rearrangement joins TRBV5-1 to TRBJ1-4; 8 positions match TRBD1. Germline V gene sequence: CDR1 SGHRS, CDR2 YFSETQ. Trimming took 4 bases from V and 5 from J; bases not matched to a gene: 4. CDR3 length: 14 residues.

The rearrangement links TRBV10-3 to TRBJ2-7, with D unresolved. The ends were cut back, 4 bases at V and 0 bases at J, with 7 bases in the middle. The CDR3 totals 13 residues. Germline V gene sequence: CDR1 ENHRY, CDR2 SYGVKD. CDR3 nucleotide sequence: TGTGCCATCAGTGGCCCCTCCTCCTACGAGCAGTACTTC. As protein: CAISGPSSYEQYF.

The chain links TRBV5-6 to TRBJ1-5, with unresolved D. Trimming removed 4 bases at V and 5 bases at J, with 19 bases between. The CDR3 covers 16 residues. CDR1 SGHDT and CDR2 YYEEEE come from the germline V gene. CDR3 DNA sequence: TGTGCCAGCAGCCAAGACGGAGGGAGGCGGGATCAGCCCCAGCATTTT. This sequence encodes CASSQDGGRRDQPQHF.

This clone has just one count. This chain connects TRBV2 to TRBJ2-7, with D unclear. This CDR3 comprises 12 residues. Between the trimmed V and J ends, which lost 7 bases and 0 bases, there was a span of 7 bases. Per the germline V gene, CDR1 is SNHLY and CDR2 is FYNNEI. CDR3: CASIGSSYEQYF. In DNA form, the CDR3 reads TGTGCCAGCATTGGCAGCTCCTACGAGCAGTACTTC.

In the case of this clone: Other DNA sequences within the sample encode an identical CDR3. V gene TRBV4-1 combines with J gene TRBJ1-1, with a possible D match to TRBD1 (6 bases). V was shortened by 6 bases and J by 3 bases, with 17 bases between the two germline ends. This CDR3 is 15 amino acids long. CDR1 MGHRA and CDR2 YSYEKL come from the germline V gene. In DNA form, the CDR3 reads TGCGCCAGCAGGGATACACAGGGATCCTACACTGAAGCTTTCTTT. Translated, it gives CASRDTQGSYTEAFF.

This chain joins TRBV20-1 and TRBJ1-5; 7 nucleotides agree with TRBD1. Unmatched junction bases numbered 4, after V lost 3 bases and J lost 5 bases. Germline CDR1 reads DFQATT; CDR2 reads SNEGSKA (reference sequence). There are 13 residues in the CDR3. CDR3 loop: CSASVGTDQPQHF. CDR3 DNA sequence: TGCAGTGCTAGTGTTGGGACAGATCAGCCCCAGCATTTT.

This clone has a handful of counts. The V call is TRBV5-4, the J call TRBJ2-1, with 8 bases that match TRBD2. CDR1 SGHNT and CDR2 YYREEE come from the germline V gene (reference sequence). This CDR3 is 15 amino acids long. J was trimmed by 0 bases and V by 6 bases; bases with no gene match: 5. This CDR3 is CASTKTSGSYNEQFF. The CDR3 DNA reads TGTGCCAGCACCAAAACTAGCGGCTCCTACAATGAGCAGTTCTTC.

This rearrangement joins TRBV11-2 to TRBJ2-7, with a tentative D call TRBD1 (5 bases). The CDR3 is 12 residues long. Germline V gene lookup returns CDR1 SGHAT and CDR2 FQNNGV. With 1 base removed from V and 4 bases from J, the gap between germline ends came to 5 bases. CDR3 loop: CASSLAGYEQYF. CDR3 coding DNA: TGTGCCAGCAGCTTAGCAGGGTACGAGCAGTACTTC.

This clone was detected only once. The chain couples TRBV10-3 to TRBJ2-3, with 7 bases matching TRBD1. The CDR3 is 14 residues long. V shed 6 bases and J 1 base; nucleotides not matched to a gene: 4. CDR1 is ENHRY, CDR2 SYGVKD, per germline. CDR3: CAIRSGTGTDTQYF. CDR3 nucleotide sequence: TGTGCCATCAGATCCGGGACAGGCACAGATACGCAGTATTTT.

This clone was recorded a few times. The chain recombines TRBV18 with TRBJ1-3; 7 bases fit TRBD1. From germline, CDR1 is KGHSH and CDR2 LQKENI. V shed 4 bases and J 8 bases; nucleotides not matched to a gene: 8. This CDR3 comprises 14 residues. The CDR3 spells CASSQGQAVDTIYF. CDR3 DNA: TGTGCCAGCTCACAAGGACAGGCAGTGGACACCATATATTTT.

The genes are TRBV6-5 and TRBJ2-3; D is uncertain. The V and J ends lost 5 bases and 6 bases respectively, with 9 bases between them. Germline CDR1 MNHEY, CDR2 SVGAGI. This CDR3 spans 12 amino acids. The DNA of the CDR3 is TGTGCCAGCAGTCCCTCAGGCGATACGCAGTATTTT. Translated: CASSPSGDTQYF.

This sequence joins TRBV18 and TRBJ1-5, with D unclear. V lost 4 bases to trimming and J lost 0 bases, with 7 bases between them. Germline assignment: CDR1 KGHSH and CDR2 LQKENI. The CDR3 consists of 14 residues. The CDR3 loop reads CASSQTYSNQPQHF. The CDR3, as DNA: TGTGCCAGCTCACAGACCTATAGCAATCAGCCCCAGCATTTT. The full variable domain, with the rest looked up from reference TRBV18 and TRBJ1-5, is NAGVMQNPRHLVRRRGQEARLRCSPMKGHSHVYWYRQLPEEGLKFMVYLQKENIIDESGMPKERFSAEFPKEGPSILRIQQVVRGDSAAYFCASSQTYSNQPQHFGDGTRLSIL.

CDR3 loop: CASSYRGHLGNEQFF. CDR3 bases: TGTGCCAGCAGCTACAGGGGGCACTTAGGCAATGAGCAGTTCTTC. The V call is TRBV13, the J call TRBJ2-1; the match to TRBD1 covers 9 bases. The J segment lost 6 bases and the V segment lost 4 bases, leaving 7 bases of the junction unmatched. This CDR3 is 15 amino acids long. CDR1 is PRHDT and CDR2 is FYEKMQ in the germline V gene (reference sequence).